This entry lists 16 T cell receptor beta chains sequenced from one sample in a study of shared clonotypes between healthy human individuals (TCRdb year 2020). Libraries were constructed by the immunoSEQ multiplex PCR assay. TCRdb re-hosts the immuneACCESS table, in-frame sequences only. Its copies lack some clones; in the studies checked, an unresolved V gene accounts for under half of them, and the cause for the rest is not known. The sample table shows about 2.3 million clones, and over 85% are seen once. The ten largest clones take up 0.39% of the sample. Material: naive CD4+ T cells from PBMCs. Taken with the paper, the label for cell subset or site translates to: CD45RA+ positively selected. The receptors shown here come from a man younger than 30 in good health. Some clones in this sample may be carry-over from other donors' samples.

The chain combines TRBV7-3 with TRBJ2-3; 8 nucleotides align to TRBD1. V was clipped by 3 bases and J by 2 bases; unmatched bases: 10. From germline, CDR1 is SGHTA and CDR2 FQGTGA. The CDR3 is made up of 17 amino acids. DNA for the CDR3: TGTGCCAGCAGCTTGGATCTGGACAGGGCGATCACAGATACGCAGTATTTT. Its protein product is CASSLDLDRAITDTQYF.

The V and J genes are TRBV28 and TRBJ1-1; TRBD1 agrees at 7 bases. This CDR3 contains 12 residues. Germline V gene sequence: CDR1 MDHEN, CDR2 SYDVKM. This CDR3 reads CPLQGRRTEAFF. CDR3 coding DNA: TGTCCGCTACAGGGGCGACGGACTGAAGCTTTCTTT.

This clone was seen a single time. The gene calls are TRBV28 and TRBJ2-4; D is perhaps TRBD1 (5 bases). Trimming pared 6 bases from V and 0 bases from J, leaving 9 bases between. Germline loops: CDR1 MDHEN, CDR2 SYDVKM. The CDR3 consists of 14 residues. Here the CDR3 reads CASRNRLAKNIQYF. DNA of the CDR3: TGTGCCAGCAGAAACAGGCTAGCCAAAAACATTCAGTACTTC. The full variable domain, completed using reference TRBV28 and TRBJ2-4, is DVKVTQSSRYLVKRTGEKVFLECVQDMDHENMFWYRQDPGLGLRLIYFSYDVKMKEKGDIPEGYSVSREKKERFSLILESASTNQTSMYLCASRNRLAKNIQYFGAGTRLSVL.

The rearrangement uses TRBV7-8 and TRBJ2-7, with 8 bases aligning to TRBD1. The CDR3 runs to 17 residues. Germline CDR1 SGHVS, CDR2 FQNEAQ. V shed 5 bases and J 2 bases; nucleotides not matched to a gene: 14. The CDR3 DNA is TGTGCCAGCAGCCGCGGTGCCGGGACAGGAGATGCCTACGAGCAGTACTTC. Amino acid sequence: CASSRGAGTGDAYEQYF.

The chain recombines TRBV18 with TRBJ2-7, with D hard to call. Trimming stripped 4 bases from V and 0 bases from J, with 4 bases between. CDR3 length equals 12 residues. CDR1 KGHSH and CDR2 LQKENI come from the germline V gene. CDR3 in amino acids: CASSLYSYEQYF. CDR3 DNA sequence: TGTGCCAGCTCACTGTACTCCTACGAGCAGTACTTC.

The chain uses TRBV4-1 and TRBJ1-2, with D unresolved. Per the germline V gene, CDR1 is MGHRA and CDR2 is YSYEKL. Trimming removed 1 base at V and 0 bases at J, with 6 bases between. This CDR3 has 14 amino acids. CDR3 loop: CASSQGSANYGYTF. The CDR3 coding sequence is TGCGCCAGCAGCCAAGGATCAGCTAACTATGGCTACACCTTC.

The chain links TRBV6-5 to TRBJ2-1; possibly TRBD2 for D (5 bases). Germline V CDR1 and CDR2: MNHEY, SVGAGI. CDR3 length: 14 amino acids. Trimming took off 9 bases at V and 10 bases at J, with 22 bases between the two ends. In DNA, the CDR3 is TGTGCCAGTCTCTTGGGAGAACCTCCGGAGGAGCAGTTCTTC. Amino acid sequence: CASLLGEPPEEQFF.

The chain recombines TRBV7-3 with TRBJ1-2, with TRBD1 matching 10 bases. Per germline, CDR1 SGHTA and CDR2 FQGTGA. Unmatched junction bases numbered 5, after V lost 5 bases and J lost 5 bases. This CDR3 comprises 14 residues. CDR3 residues: CASSPGTGDYGYTF. DNA for the CDR3: TGTGCCAGCAGCCCGGGGACAGGGGATTATGGCTACACCTTC.

The V call is TRBV10-3, the J call TRBJ1-1; D ambiguous. Trimming removed 2 bases at V and 1 base at J, with 11 bases between. The CDR3 consists of 15 residues. Germline-derived CDR1 and CDR2 are ENHRY and SYGVKD. Here the CDR3 DNA reads TGTGCCATCAGTGAGGGGTGGGCAGAGAACACTGAAGCTTTCTTT. This encodes CAISEGWAENTEAFF.

In its sample, this clone was seen once. V usage is TRBV15 and J usage is TRBJ2-7, with unresolved D. Trimming shortened V by 4 bases and J by 6 bases, and 13 bases separated the two germline ends. The CDR3 spans 13 residues. From germline, CDR1 is LNHNV and CDR2 YYDKDF (reference sequence). CDR3: CATSTRGTAEQYF. CDR3 bases: TGTGCCACCAGCACTCGCGGTACCGCCGAGCAGTACTTC.

The V gene is TRBV5-1, the J gene TRBJ1-1, with D perhaps matching TRBD1 (5 bases). The CDR3 covers 15 residues. CDR1 and CDR2 (germline): SGHRS, YFSETQ. Trimming pared 0 bases from V and 3 bases from J, leaving 12 bases between. In DNA form, the CDR3 reads TGCGCCAGCAGCTTGGATTGGGGGAGGTACACTGAAGCTTTCTTT. This translates into CASSLDWGRYTEAFF.

This clone was seen only once. The chain is built from TRBV10-2 and TRBJ1-6; D unclear. Per germline, CDR1 WSHSY and CDR2 SAAADI. Deletions cut 8 bases from V and 8 bases from J, with 16 bases between. This CDR3 is 14 amino acids long. CDR3 residues: CASPEPKRDSPLHF. In DNA, the CDR3 is TGCGCCAGCCCCGAACCGAAGCGGGATTCACCCCTCCACTTT.

The chain has TRBV28 and TRBJ2-5; D possibly corresponds to TRBD1 (6 bases). The V end was cut by 3 bases, the J end by 11 bases, with 16 bases between. From germline, CDR1 is MDHEN and CDR2 SYDVKM. The CDR3 length is 13 residues. The CDR3 protein is CASSFVQGNEQYF. For the CDR3, the DNA is TGTGCCAGCAGTTTCGTACAGGGTAATGAGCAGTACTTC.

The chain couples TRBV18 to TRBJ1-2; tentative D call: TRBD1 (5 bases). The CDR3 has 15 residues. Trimming left V 5 bases short and J 0 bases short, with 13 bases between. Germline values: CDR1 KGHSH, CDR2 LQKENI. The CDR3 loop is CASSETVRTNYGYTF. For the CDR3, the DNA is TGTGCCAGCTCAGAGACAGTGAGGACTAACTATGGCTACACCTTC.

This sequence joins TRBV18 and TRBJ1-4, with D perhaps matching TRBD1 (5 bases). This CDR3 comprises 14 residues. Germline CDR1 and CDR2: KGHSH and LQKENI. V was cut by 2 bases and J by 6 bases, with 10 bases left in between. The CDR3 sequence: CASSPTRADEKLFF. For the CDR3, the DNA is TGTGCCAGCTCACCAACCAGGGCCGATGAAAAACTGTTTTTT.

Here the CDR3 reads CASRDRDRDFNEQYF. CDR3 coding DNA: TGTGCCAGCAGGGACCGGGACAGGGATTTTAACGAGCAGTACTTC. V and J are TRBV28 and TRBJ2-7; 9 nucleotides align to TRBD1. The CDR3 is made up of 15 amino acids. The germline gives CDR1 MDHEN, CDR2 SYDVKM. With V trimmed by 6 bases and J by 5 bases, 11 bases remained unmatched.